Shown below are 17 T cell receptor beta chains from a single sample sequenced in a study of T cells after yellow fever vaccination. Using its own MiXCR run on the 5' RACE reads, TCRdb lists one record per CDR3 protein. The table lists some 300,000 distinct CDR3 sequences, 7% to 9% of them singletons. The source was PBMCs, collected more than 40 days after the first yellow fever vaccination. The receptors derive from a man between 18 and 29 years old who received the YFV17D yellow fever vaccine.

This clonotype was detected a few times. The chain couples TRBV20-1 to TRBJ2-3; unclear D gene. The V and J ends lost 6 bases and 6 bases respectively, with 22 bases between them. CDR1 and CDR2 from the germline V gene are DFQATT and SNEGSKA (reference sequence). The CDR3 is 15 amino acids. The CDR3 region has the DNA TGCAGTGCGCGGAAGGTAGTCTCCGGATCGGATACGCAGTATTTT. Translating gives CSARKVVSGSDTQYF.

This clonotype came up a few times. This rearrangement joins TRBV7-2 to TRBJ2-1, with 13 nucleotides matching TRBD2. Germline CDR1 reads SGHTA; CDR2 reads FQGNSA. The CDR3 sequence is 13 residues long. V lost 10 bases, J lost 10 bases, and 7 bases stayed unmatched. CDR3 region: CAIGTSGAGEQFF. The CDR3 nucleotides read TGTGCCATCGGGACTAGCGGGGCGGGGGAGCAGTTCTTC. The full variable domain, rest sourced from reference TRBV7-2 and TRBJ2-1, is GAGVSQSPSNKVTEKGKDVELRCDPISGHTALYWYRQSLGQGLEFLIYFQGNSAPDKSGLPSDRFSAERTGGSVSTLTIQRTQQEDSAVYLCAIGTSGAGEQFFGPGTRLTVL.

Note on this clonotype: This may be a read error: a much more frequent sequence differs by one nucleotide. The chain has TRBV5-1 and TRBJ2-5; 7 nucleotides align to TRBD1. The CDR3 contains 14 residues. Germline CDR1 and CDR2: SGHRS and YFSETQ. CDR3 amino acids: CASSFGRGYETQHF. Written as DNA, the CDR3 is TGCGCCAGCAGCTTTGGCAGGGGGTATGAGACCCAGCACTTC.

The rearrangement uses TRBV4-3 and TRBJ1-5, with D unclear. The CDR3 is made up of 14 amino acids. Deletions cut 1 base from V and 7 bases from J, with 11 bases between. The V gene's germline CDR1 is LGHNA and CDR2 YSLEER. The DNA for the CDR3 is TGCGCCAGCAGCCAAGGGCCTTTTGGACAGCCCCAGCATTTT. Translation gives CASSQGPFGQPQHF.

In its sample, this clonotype was seen a few times. The chain carries TRBV6-1 and TRBJ1-1, with TRBD1 identical over 7 bases. The CDR3 covers 12 residues. The ends lost 5 bases at V and 9 bases at J; junction bases unmatched: 6. Germline assignment: CDR1 MNHNS and CDR2 SASEGT. CDR3: CASSPMRGQAFF. Written as DNA, the CDR3 is TGTGCCAGCAGTCCCATGAGGGGGCAAGCTTTCTTT.

This clonotype occurred a few times. The chain has TRBV4-3 and TRBJ1-1; 12 bases match TRBD1. This CDR3 is 17 amino acids long. The germline V gene has CDR1 LGHNA and CDR2 YSLEER. V shed 1 base and J 5 bases; nucleotides not matched to a gene: 8. The CDR3 coding sequence is TGCGCCAGCAGCCAAGTAGGGACAGGGGGCGCGGGAACTGAAGCTTTCTTT. This sequence encodes CASSQVGTGGAGTEAFF.

V and J are TRBV6-5 and TRBJ2-7; TRBD1 aligns across 8 bases. The CDR3 extends over 14 amino acids. The junction had 5 bases not matched to a gene; V was cut back by 4 bases and J by 3 bases. Germline lookup yields CDR1 MNHEY and CDR2 SVGAGI. CDR3 in DNA: TGTGCCAGCAGTTCATTCGGACAGGGCTACGAGCAGTACTTC. It codes for CASSSFGQGYEQYF.

This clonotype was seen only a few times. The V call is TRBV27, the J call TRBJ1-2, with 9 nucleotides matching TRBD1. CDR3 length: 19 residues. V lost 6 bases and J lost 8; bases outside the gene matches: 25. Germline CDR1 is MNHEY and CDR2 is SMNVEV (reference sequence). The CDR3 here is CASSLAVAAGTGRAWGYTF. CDR3 DNA: TGTGCCAGCAGCCTTGCGGTGGCCGCCGGGACAGGGAGAGCATGGGGCTACACCTTC.

This clonotype showed up just a few times. The J gene is TRBJ2-3, the V gene TRBV27, with D possibly being TRBD2 (5 bases). The germline V and J ends were trimmed by 0 bases and 5 bases, with 12 bases remaining between them. This CDR3 has 15 amino acids. Looked up from germline, CDR1 is MNHEY and CDR2 is SMNVEV (reference sequence). The CDR3 sequence is CASSLSTGKRDTQYF. The CDR3 bases are TGTGCCAGCAGTTTATCGACCGGGAAAAGAGATACGCAGTATTTT.

This clonotype appeared many times. V and J are TRBV5-1 and TRBJ2-1; no reliable D call. Trimming stripped 2 bases from V and 4 bases from J, with 13 bases between. Germline-derived CDR1 and CDR2 are SGHRS and YFSETQ. The CDR3 length is 15 residues. CDR3 in amino acids: CASSFDFSTYNEQFF. CDR3 nucleotide sequence: TGCGCCAGCAGCTTTGACTTCTCAACTTACAATGAGCAGTTCTTC.

In its sample, this clonotype was seen many times. The chain is built from TRBV6-5 and TRBJ1-2; perhaps TRBD1 as D (6 bases). The CDR3 is 15 amino acids. From germline, CDR1 is MNHEY and CDR2 SVGAGI. The V gene lost 6 bases and the J gene lost 1 base, with 15 bases spanning the gap. The CDR3 DNA is TGTGCCAGCAGCCCCGGGGGGGCCGGTAACTATGGCTACACCTTC. It codes for CASSPGGAGNYGYTF.

This clonotype was observed a handful of times. The chain uses TRBV29-1 and TRBJ1-3, with D unresolved. V was cut by 7 bases and J by 1 base, with 8 bases left in between. The CDR3 contains 12 residues. Germline V gene lookup returns CDR1 SQVTM and CDR2 ANQGSEA. The CDR3 region is CSAGLSGNTIYF. The CDR3 nucleotides are TGCAGCGCCGGACTGTCTGGAAACACCATATATTTT.

As to this clonotype: At one end, the junction sequence differs from germline, possibly due to a read error. The J gene is TRBJ2-7, the V gene TRBV20-1; 10 bases line up with TRBD2. CDR1 is DFQATT and CDR2 is SNEGSKA in the germline V gene (reference sequence). This CDR3 is built from 14 residues. This chain's CDR3 is CSARSGGAPYEKYF. DNA of the CDR3: TGCAGTGCTAGAAGCGGGGGGGCCCCCTACGAGAAGTACTTC.

This clonotype was seen a handful of times. The chain employs TRBV12-3 or TRBV12-4 and TRBJ2-3; 12 nucleotides match TRBD2. After removal of 2 bases from V and 1 base from J, the junction contained 4 bases not matched to a gene. CDR3 length: 17 residues. The CDR3 DNA reads TGTGCCAGCAGTTTACTCCGGACTAGCGGGGGCACAGATACGCAGTATTTT. Translating gives CASSLLRTSGGTDTQYF.

This rearrangement joins TRBV27 to TRBJ1-2, with D tentatively TRBD1 (5 bases). Germline V gene lookup returns CDR1 MNHEY and CDR2 SMNVEV (reference sequence). The CDR3 has 15 residues. V was pared by 3 bases and J by 4 bases, with 15 bases between. CDR3 DNA: TGTGCCAGCAGTTTCTTGGGCAGGGATTTCTATGGCTACACCTTC. As protein: CASSFLGRDFYGYTF.

This clonotype appeared a few times. V usage is TRBV5-1 and J usage is TRBJ2-1; 7 bases fit TRBD2. Germline assignment: CDR1 SGHRS and CDR2 YFSETQ. The length of the CDR3 is 14 residues. V was clipped by 0 bases and J by 6 bases; unmatched bases: 3. The CDR3 sequence is CASSLGREGNEQFF. The DNA of the CDR3 is TGCGCCAGCAGCTTGGGGAGGGAGGGCAATGAGCAGTTCTTC.

This clonotype was seen ten or more times. As DNA, the CDR3 is TGTGCCAGCCAGGGGTACAATCAGCCCCAGCATTTT. This encodes CASQGYNQPQHF. This rearrangement joins TRBV7-2 to TRBJ1-5; tentative D call: TRBD1 (6 bases). Deletions cut 8 bases from V and 3 bases from J, with 8 bases between. The CDR3 extends over 12 amino acids. Germline loops: CDR1 SGHTA, CDR2 FQGNSA.